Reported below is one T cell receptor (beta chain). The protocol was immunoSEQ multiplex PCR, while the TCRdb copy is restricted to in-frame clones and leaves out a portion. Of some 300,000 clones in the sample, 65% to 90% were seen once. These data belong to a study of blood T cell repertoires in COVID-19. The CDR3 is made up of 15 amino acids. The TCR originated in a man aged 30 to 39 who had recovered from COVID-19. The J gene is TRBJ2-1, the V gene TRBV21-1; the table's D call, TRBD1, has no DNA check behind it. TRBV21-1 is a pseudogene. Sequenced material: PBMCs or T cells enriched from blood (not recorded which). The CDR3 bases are TGTGCCAGCAGCAATTTTCCATACAGGGGGAATGAGCAGTTCTTC. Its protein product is CASSNFPYRGNEQFF.